The following is a T cell receptor beta chain sequence with its context. This record belongs to a study of cytomegalovirus exposure and HLA in healthy donors. Overall study: HLA-typed donors were the source of approximately 85 million unique TCRs, which an early data release held.

V lost 3 bases and J 2 bases, leaving 16 bases between the germline ends. The CDR3 contains 16 residues. Germline assignment: CDR1 MGHRA and CDR2 YSYEKL. PCR employed 60 Vbeta and 13 Jbeta primers. The repertoire was sequenced with immunoSEQ multiplex PCR; TCRdb's copy has only in-frame clones and lacks some. The table shows some 120,000 clones, with around 70% occurring only once. Each of the donors was a healthy bone marrow donor. The chain has TRBV4-1 and TRBJ1-2, with D tentatively TRBD1 (6 bases). Material for sequencing was PBMCs. The clonotype originates from a woman between 40 and 50 years old in good health and CMV-seropositive. The CDR3 reads CASSQARGWGNYGYTF. The DNA for the CDR3 is TGCGCCAGCAGCCAGGCAAGGGGGTGGGGCAACTATGGCTACACCTTC.